A single sample is the source of the 11 T cell receptor beta chains below, sequenced in a study of T cell changes during pregnancy in multiple sclerosis. Assay: immunoSEQ multiplex PCR; the TCRdb copy retains only in-frame clones and omits some. Of tens of thousands of clones listed, 70% to 90% are singletons. The sample in question was CD4+ T cells from peripheral blood mononuclear cells, obtained in the first trimester of pregnancy. These TCRs come from a female donor with multiple sclerosis, enrolled in a pregnancy study.

The chain couples TRBV2 to TRBJ1-2, with D possibly TRBD1 on 6 matching bases. Trimming left V 6 bases short and J 0 bases short, with 17 bases between. The CDR3 spans 16 residues. Germline V gives CDR1 SNHLY, CDR2 FYNNEI. The CDR3 sequence is CASRGRQAGANYGYTF. DNA of the CDR3: TGTGCCAGCAGGGGTAGACAGGCCGGAGCTAACTATGGCTACACCTTC.

The genes are TRBV18 and TRBJ2-3, with TRBD1 matching over 9 bases. The germline gives CDR1 KGHSH, CDR2 LQKENI. The CDR3 has 15 amino acids. The V segment lost 3 bases and the J segment 4 bases; nucleotides outside the gene matches: 5. The CDR3 is CASSPNRGLADTQYF. The CDR3 DNA follows: TGTGCCAGCTCACCCAACAGGGGGCTGGCAGATACGCAGTATTTT.

The chain uses TRBV4-1 and TRBJ2-7; 7 nucleotides match TRBD1. CDR1 is MGHRA, CDR2 YSYEKL, per germline. The junction had 5 bases not matched to a gene; V was cut back by 0 bases and J by 3 bases. This CDR3 has 15 amino acids. The CDR3 sequence is CASSQDHSGGYEQYF. CDR3 nucleotides: TGCGCCAGCAGCCAAGACCATTCAGGGGGCTACGAGCAGTACTTC.

The chain is built from TRBV10-3 and TRBJ1-3; D gene uncertain. V was clipped by 7 bases and J by 3 bases, with 7 bases between them. Germline-derived CDR1 and CDR2 are ENHRY and SYGVKD. There are 12 residues in the CDR3. The DNA of the CDR3 is TGTGCCATCAAGTCGGGTGGAAACACCATATATTTT. It specifies CAIKSGGNTIYF.

This sequence joins TRBV14 and TRBJ2-7; the D is unclear. CDR1 is SGHDN and CDR2 is FVKESK in the germline V gene. Deletions cut 4 bases from V and 4 bases from J, with 11 bases between. The CDR3 extends over 13 amino acids. CDR3 sequence (DNA): TGTGCCAGCAGCCCGGTTACGAGGTACGAGCAGTACTTC. Translating gives CASSPVTRYEQYF.

V is TRBV28 and J is TRBJ1-5; D unclear. The CDR3 sequence is 14 residues long. V dropped 6 bases and J dropped 1 base, with 10 bases sitting between them. Looked up from germline, CDR1 is MDHEN and CDR2 is SYDVKM. The chain's CDR3 is CASRVAGSNQPQHF. The CDR3, as DNA: TGTGCCAGCAGAGTGGCGGGCAGCAATCAGCCCCAGCATTTT.

V usage is TRBV5-1 and J usage is TRBJ2-1, with 9 nucleotides matching TRBD2. V was pared by 4 bases and J by 6 bases, with 8 bases of the junction left unmatched. This CDR3 is 15 amino acids long. Looked up from germline, CDR1 is SGHRS and CDR2 is YFSETQ. This CDR3 is CASSAAGGPLNEQFF. DNA for the CDR3: TGCGCCAGCAGCGCCGCGGGAGGGCCTCTCAATGAGCAGTTCTTC. Full variable domain (remainder filled in from reference TRBV5-1 and TRBJ2-1): KAGVTQTPRYLIKTRGQQVTLSCSPISGHRSVSWYQQTPGQGLQFLFEYFSETQRNKGNFPGRFSGRQFSNSRSEMNVSTLELGDSALYLCASSAAGGPLNEQFFGPGTRLTVL.

This sequence joins TRBV5-1 and TRBJ2-5, with 8 bases matching TRBD1. This CDR3 region has 14 residues. V lost 3 bases to trimming and J lost 2 bases; unmatched junction nucleotides: 3. CDR1 is SGHRS, CDR2 YFSETQ, per germline. The CDR3 region is CASSSGQGQETQYF. The CDR3 nucleotides read TGCGCCAGCAGCTCAGGACAGGGTCAAGAGACCCAGTACTTC.

This chain links TRBV11-3 with TRBJ2-2, with 15 bases lining up with TRBD2. The CDR3 has 17 residues. The germline CDR1 and CDR2 sequences are SGHNT and YENEEA. J was trimmed by 2 bases and V by 4 bases; bases with no gene match: 2. The CDR3 spells CASSSGLAGGNTGELFF. The CDR3 coding sequence is TGTGCCAGCAGCTCGGGACTAGCGGGAGGAAACACCGGGGAGCTGTTTTTT.

The chain uses TRBV6-1 and TRBJ2-5; D remains unclear. Germline V CDR1 and CDR2: MNHNS, SASEGT. V was pared by 4 bases and J by 0 bases, with 18 bases between. CDR3 size: 17 residues. Here the CDR3 reads CASSGPPHFPYQETQYF. Here the CDR3 DNA reads TGTGCCAGCAGTGGTCCTCCCCACTTCCCGTACCAAGAGACCCAGTACTTC.

The V call is TRBV28, the J call TRBJ2-7; 10 positions match TRBD2. V lost 6 bases, J lost 5 bases, and 10 bases stayed unmatched. From germline, CDR1 is MDHEN and CDR2 SYDVKM. The CDR3 loop spans 15 amino acids. The CDR3 bases are TGTGCCAGCAGCCTCCGACTAGCGGGCTTTCACGAGCAGTACTTC. Protein sequence: CASSLRLAGFHEQYF.